Only a few counts were recorded for the clone carrying this T cell receptor (beta chain). What it recognizes is unknown. The sample comes from a study of CD8 T cells in ankylosing spondylitis. Overall study results and limits: CD8+ cells made up the disease-linked clones, which were relatively rare in peripheral blood.

TCRdb re-called the 5' RACE reads through MiXCR, storing one row per CDR3 protein. The sample carries 150,000 to 200,000 distinct CDR3 sequences, under 35% recorded once. V was trimmed by 3 bases and J by 5 bases, leaving 26 bases between them. The CDR3 is made up of 19 amino acids. The V and J genes are TRBV12-3 or TRBV12-4 and TRBJ2-1; perhaps D is TRBD1 or TRBD2 (6 bases each). The material sequenced was synovial fluid, either unsorted or a sorted T cell fraction (not recorded which). The origin of this receptor is a male donor with ankylosing spondylitis. In DNA, the CDR3 is TGTGCCAGCAGTTTCGGGGGCTTACTCGGCTTTGGATTTGACAATGAGCAGTTCTTC. Encoded protein: CASSFGGLLGFGFDNEQFF.